Listed here are 5 T cell receptor beta chains from one sample, sequenced in a study of beta chain features in type 1 diabetes (dated by TCRdb to 2017 to 2018). On the study overall, not on this receptor specifically: A moderate but significant shortening of TCRB CDR3 length was observed in type 1 diabetes patients in all four CD4+ subsets.

The protocol used for the library was the immunoSEQ multiplex PCR assay. All of the isolated RNA was reverse transcribed with the High Capacity cDNA Reverse Transcription Kit, so expressed TCRB transcripts were sequenced. Held by TCRdb, this immuneACCESS table contains in-frame sequences only and omits some clones. Under half of the omission traces to an unresolved V gene where checked; the cause of the rest is unknown. The sample includes approximately 160,000 clones, with 10% observed a single time. The top ten clonotypes cover roughly 0.45% of the sample. Their cognate antigens are unknown. Sequencing was carried out using central memory CD4+ T cells from blood. Receptors originate from a man under 40 with type 1 diabetes.

This rearrangement joins TRBV2 to TRBJ1-2, with 8 bases lining up with TRBD1. The J segment lost 3 bases and the V segment lost 6 bases, leaving 6 bases of the junction unmatched. Germline lookup yields CDR1 SNHLY and CDR2 FYNNEI. The CDR3 sequence is 14 residues long. The CDR3 nucleotides are TGTGCCAGCAGAGACCCGACAGGGGACTATGGCTACACCTTC. It specifies CASRDPTGDYGYTF.

This clone appeared a few times. The chain is built from TRBV28 and TRBJ1-2; 10 bases match TRBD1. J lost 8 bases, V lost 5 bases, and 11 bases had no gene match. The CDR3 covers 15 residues. CDR1 and CDR2 from the germline V gene are MDHEN and SYDVKM. DNA of the CDR3: TGTGCCAGCAGTCCGCCGCCGGGACAGGGGAGCGGCTACACCTTC. It translates to CASSPPPGQGSGYTF.

This clone occurred a few times. Other DNA sequences within the sample encode an identical CDR3. The chain links TRBV7-9 to TRBJ2-5, with 7 nucleotides matching TRBD1. J gave up 2 bases and V 5 bases, and 2 bases lay outside the gene matches. The germline V gene encodes CDR1 SEHNR and CDR2 FQNEAQ (reference sequence). This CDR3 spans 13 amino acids. CDR3 amino acids: CASSLDRQETQYF. The CDR3 DNA is TGTGCCAGCAGCCTGGACAGGCAAGAGACCCAGTACTTC.

A few counts support this clone. The chain combines TRBV7-2 with TRBJ2-1, with TRBD2 matching 9 bases. V lost 5 bases, J lost 7 bases, and 3 bases stayed unmatched. Germline CDR1 is SGHTA and CDR2 is FQGNSA. The CDR3 covers 13 residues. The CDR3 region is CASSMTSGNEQFF. The CDR3 nucleotides read TGTGCCAGCAGCATGACTAGCGGAAATGAGCAGTTCTTC.

CDR3 sequence (DNA): TGTGCCAGCAGCTTGCCCCGCGCGGGAGACCTGCCAGATACGCAGTATTTT. This translates into CASSLPRAGDLPDTQYF. J is TRBJ2-3 and V is TRBV5-6; 7 bases agree with TRBD2. Germline values: CDR1 SGHDT, CDR2 YYEEEE. Unmatched junction bases numbered 12, after V lost 1 base and J lost 4 bases. The CDR3 loop spans 17 amino acids.